This T cell receptor beta chain stems from a study of cytomegalovirus exposure and HLA in healthy donors. Germline V gene sequence: CDR1 SGHRS, CDR2 YFSETQ. This CDR3 has 17 residues. Trimming took 4 bases from V and 1 from J; bases not matched to a gene: 9. This PCR relied on a set of 60 Vbeta primers and 13 Jbeta primers. The protocol was immunoSEQ multiplex PCR, while the TCRdb copy is restricted to in-frame clones and leaves out a portion. The profile shows about 170,000 clones, roughly 80% of them singletons. The sample consisted of PBMCs. The receptor was isolated from a man aged 25 to 40 in good health and CMV-seropositive. This chain links TRBV5-1 with TRBJ1-1, with TRBD1 matching 11 bases. DNA for the CDR3: TGCGCCAGCAGCCTAAGGGACAGGGGGTTTGCGAACACTGAAGCTTTCTTT. It translates to CASSLRDRGFANTEAFF.